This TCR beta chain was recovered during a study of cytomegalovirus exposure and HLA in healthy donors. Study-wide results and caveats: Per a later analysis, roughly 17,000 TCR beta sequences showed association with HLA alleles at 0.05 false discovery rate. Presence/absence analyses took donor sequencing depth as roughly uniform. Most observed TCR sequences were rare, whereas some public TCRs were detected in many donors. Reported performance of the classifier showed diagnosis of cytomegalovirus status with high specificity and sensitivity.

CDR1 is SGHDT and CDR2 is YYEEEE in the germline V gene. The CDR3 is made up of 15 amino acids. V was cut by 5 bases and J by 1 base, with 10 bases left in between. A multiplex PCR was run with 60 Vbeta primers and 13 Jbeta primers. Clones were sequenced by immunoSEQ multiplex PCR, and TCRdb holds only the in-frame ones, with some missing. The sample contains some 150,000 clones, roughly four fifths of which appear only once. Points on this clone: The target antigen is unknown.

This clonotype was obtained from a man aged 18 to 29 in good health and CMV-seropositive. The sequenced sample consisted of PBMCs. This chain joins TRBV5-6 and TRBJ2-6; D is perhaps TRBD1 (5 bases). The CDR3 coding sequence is TGTGCCAGCAGGGGGCGTTGGTCTGGGGCCAACGTCCTGACTTTC. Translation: CASRGRWSGANVLTF.